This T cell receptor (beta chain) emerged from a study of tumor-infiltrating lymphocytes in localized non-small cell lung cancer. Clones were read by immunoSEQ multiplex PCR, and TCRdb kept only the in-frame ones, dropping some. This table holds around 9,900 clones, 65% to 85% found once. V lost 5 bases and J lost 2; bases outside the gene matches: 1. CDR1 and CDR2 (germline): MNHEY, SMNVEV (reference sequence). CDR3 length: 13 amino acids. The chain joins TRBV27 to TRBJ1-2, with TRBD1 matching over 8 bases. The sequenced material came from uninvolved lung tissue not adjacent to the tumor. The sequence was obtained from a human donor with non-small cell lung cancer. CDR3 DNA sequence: TGTGCCAGCAGTCGGACAGGGAACTATGGCTACACCTTC. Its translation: CASSRTGNYGYTF.